This T cell receptor (beta chain) was profiled in a study of shared clonotypes between healthy human individuals (dated by TCRdb to 2018 to 2020). The study in broad terms: The cohort included three men and a couple of women between 18 and 49 years of age. To increase sequencing depth and limit assay-specific biases, different laboratories used diverse techniques to prepare libraries and sequence TCR repertoires. Per donor, three plates each were used for CD4 naive and CD4 memory, two for CD8 naive, and one for CD8 memory. Leukapheresis yielded between about 0.85 and 9 billion PBMCs per donor. The study deeply sequenced blood TCR repertoires of several healthy adults to estimate repertoire size and the extent of clonotype sharing between individuals. The paper's findings and limits, for the study overall: Naive subsets generally had larger estimated clonotype richness than memory subsets did. Higher generation probabilities were observed for clonotypes shared by all four sorted-subset donors than for non-shared clonotypes. Sampling was restricted to blood, and TCR repertoires in tissues likely differ from the TCR repertoires found in blood. Because the study included a small number of donors, the genetic and exposure-history diversity represented was limited. Rarefaction of sorted-subset datasets indicated incomplete sequencing despite the large sequencing depth. Pairwise subsampling led to the expectation that sequencing depth would affect the degree of clonotype sharing among donors. Sharing across a few donors was observed for around 5% of naive CD4, about 3.2% of naive CD8, 2% to 2.5% of memory CD4, and approximately 0.41% of memory CD8 clonotypes.

Details on this clone: The antigen it binds to is not known. Base qualities are not recorded, but no much larger clone differs from it by a single base.

Using the deep immunoSEQ assay, TCR CDR3 regions were amplified from genomic DNA by multiplex PCR. For each cell subset, the extracted genomic DNA was distributed evenly across all wells of several immunoSEQ 96-well plates, and each plate served as one replicate. For sorted subsets, each replicate PCR was loaded with around 220 ng genomic DNA, equivalent to 30,000 or so T cell genomes. Purified libraries were measured with a Qubit 3.0 fluorometer, size-checked on a Bioanalyzer 2100, and measured again with the KAPA Library Quantification kit. Every immunoSEQ 96-well plate was sequenced on a separate single-read 150-cycle Illumina NextSeq 550 flow cell. The authors' analysis ran thus. Because the immunoSEQ output held only junctional sequences and lacked quality scores, the filtering could not match the filtering applied to full-length reads. Sequences were annotated with PyIR, a Python wrapper for IgBLAST v1.9, and V/J genes and CDR3 were assigned using IMGT germline references. Reads were removed for weak V/J assignments (E-value above 1e-6), missing CDR3, stop codons, out-of-frame junctions, or ambiguous translated residues. A V3J clonotype was defined by an identical inferred V gene, J gene, and CDR3 amino acid sequence. Percentage overlap between repertoires was calculated by dividing the number of shared unique clonotypes by the size of the smaller repertoire. RTK rarefaction, the Chao1 estimator, and Recon v2.1 estimates of unobserved clonotypes were used to assess repertoire richness. Generation probabilities for all TCRbeta clonotypes obtained by the gDNA method from several donors were computed using OLGA. TCRdb carries this immuneACCESS record with in-frame sequences only. Its versions omit some clonotypes, under half of them owing to an unresolved V gene in the studies checked, with the rest unexplained. The V and J calls and clone size were taken over from that table, and D and trimming were inferred from the DNA. The sample has 2,500,000 or so clones on record, approximately 92% of them singletons. The ten largest account for 0.14% of the sample.

V loses 4 bases at its end and J loses 9 bases; junction bases beyond the gene matches: 7. The CDR3 contains 13 residues, cysteine and phenylalanine counted. Kept here is only the CDR3 DNA, which spans 39 bases and is read in frame from base 1. Via the germline V gene, CDR1 is SGHRS and CDR2 YFSETQ. The donors were healthy, HIV-negative adults who had no recently reported acute infections or vaccinations. Every donor was a Caucasian adult living in Nashville, Tennessee, USA. CD4+ T cells were enriched through magnetic negative selection, after which naive cells were positively selected on CD45RA and the remaining negative fraction served as the memory subset. After blood collection by leukapheresis, PBMCs were isolated using Ficoll-Histopaque density gradient centrifugation and then cryopreserved in the vapor phase of liquid nitrogen. Purity and quantity of every magnetically sorted T cell population were checked by analytical flow cytometry. Genomic DNA was isolated from each sorted fraction and quantified by UV absorbance on a Nanodrop 2000c.

The rearranged segments are TRBV5-1 and TRBJ2-4; TRBD2 matches 7 bases in the middle. This receptor was identified in a man between 18 and 29 years old in good health. Specimen: naive CD4+ T cells sorted from blood. Explained via the paper, the cell subset or site label denotes: CD45RA+ positively selected. The DNA is as follows: TGCGCCAGCAGCGTGACTAGCAATGCCATTCAGTACTTC. Translated, this is CASSVTSNAIQYF.